A single sample is the source of the 9 T cell receptor beta chains below, sequenced in a study of blood T cell repertoires in COVID-19. Data came from immunoSEQ multiplex PCR; TCRdb stores just in-frame clones and leaves some out. The sample has 300,000 to 350,000 clones; 90% are singletons. The sequenced material came from peripheral blood. The receptors come from a woman in her 30s with COVID-19, enrolled during active disease.

This clone was found a few times. The chain has TRBV5-1 and TRBJ1-5; D is perhaps TRBD1 (5 bases). The length of the CDR3 is 15 residues. V was shortened by 1 base and J by 5 bases, with 13 bases between the two germline ends. Germline values: CDR1 SGHRS, CDR2 YFSETQ. CDR3 nucleotides: TGCGCCAGCAGCTTGTCAGGGCCCCCGGATCAGCCCCAGCATTTT. Translating gives CASSLSGPPDQPQHF.

This clone has only a few counts. The chain recombines TRBV19 with TRBJ1-2, with D possibly being TRBD1 (6 bases). Germline CDR1 LNHDA, CDR2 SQIVND (reference sequence). The CDR3 is 15 amino acids. Trimming took 5 bases from V and 5 from J, leaving 18 bases between them. The CDR3 spells CASSAYSGDLYGYTF. The CDR3 region has the DNA TGTGCCAGTAGTGCCTACTCAGGGGACCTTTATGGCTACACCTTC.

The V call is TRBV7-9, the J call TRBJ2-2; tentative D call: TRBD1 (5 bases). With 0 bases removed from V and 7 bases from J, the gap between germline ends came to 12 bases. The germline V gene encodes CDR1 SEHNR and CDR2 FQNEAQ (reference sequence). This CDR3 contains 15 residues. CDR3 bases: TGTGCCAGCAGCTTAGCCGCGACAGCCCTCGGGGAGCTGTTTTTT. Residues: CASSLAATALGELFF.

The chain recombines TRBV29-1 with TRBJ2-7, with D maybe TRBD1 (5 bases). The CDR3 is made up of 15 amino acids. The V gene lost 7 bases and the J gene lost 4 bases, with 23 bases spanning the gap. Germline V gene lookup returns CDR1 SQVTM and CDR2 ANQGSEA. CDR3 sequence (DNA): TGCAGCGCCCGATCCGGGCAGGGTTCCCCTTACGAGCAGTACTTC. It yields the protein CSARSGQGSPYEQYF.

In its sample, this clone was seen a few times. The rearrangement uses TRBV20-1 and TRBJ2-7; a weak D match, TRBD2 (5 bases). Germline CDR1 and CDR2: DFQATT and SNEGSKA (reference sequence). This CDR3 spans 14 amino acids. V lost 3 bases, J lost 4 bases, and 16 bases lay in between. The chain's CDR3 is CSASLGGLFYEQYF. CDR3 nucleotides: TGCAGTGCTAGTCTCGGCGGGCTTTTTTACGAGCAGTACTTC.

The V gene is TRBV5-1, the J gene TRBJ1-3; 7 bases map to TRBD1. V lost 0 bases to trimming and J lost 2 bases; unmatched junction nucleotides: 5. Germline V gives CDR1 SGHRS, CDR2 YFSETQ. The CDR3 is 16 residues long. For the CDR3, the DNA is TGCGCCAGCAGCTTGGCCAAACAGGGGACTGGAAACACCATATATTTT. This codes for CASSLAKQGTGNTIYF.

The rearrangement joins TRBV10-1 to TRBJ2-7, with 10 nucleotides matching TRBD1. Trimming took 2 bases from V and 8 from J; bases not matched to a gene: 6. CDR3 size: 14 residues. The germline gives CDR1 WNHNN, CDR2 SYGVQD (reference sequence). CDR3 in amino acids: CASSEMGQGRKQYF. The DNA for the CDR3 is TGCGCCAGCAGTGAGATGGGACAGGGGAGGAAGCAGTACTTC.

The chain links TRBV25-1 to TRBJ2-2, with a possible D match to TRBD2 (6 bases). The germline V and J ends were trimmed by 1 base and 6 bases, with 21 bases remaining between them. Germline V gives CDR1 MGHDK, CDR2 SYGVNS. CDR3 length: 18 amino acids. This chain's CDR3 is CASSELTPTRNGAGELFF. The DNA of the CDR3 is TGTGCCAGCAGTGAATTAACCCCGACTAGGAATGGGGCCGGGGAGCTGTTTTTT.

The chain recombines TRBV25-1 with TRBJ1-1; D is possibly TRBD1 (6 bases). The CDR3 runs to 14 residues. V gave up 7 bases and J gave up 4 bases, with 16 bases separating them. Germline V gene sequence: CDR1 MGHDK, CDR2 SYGVNS. The CDR3 DNA is TGTGCCAGCACCATGACAGGAGCCGGCACTGAAGCTTTCTTT. Translating gives CASTMTGAGTEAFF.